This TCR beta chain is drawn from a study of graft-versus-host responses after intestinal transplantation. Whole-study context: For approximately three years after anti-thymocyte globulin induction, all recipients took tacrolimus and steroids.

By sample share, this clone is hyperexpanded. The CDR3 is 13 amino acids. Germline V gene sequence: CDR1 MDHEN, CDR2 SYDVKM. Trimming pared 4 bases from V and 4 bases from J, leaving 8 bases between. Data came from immunoSEQ multiplex PCR; TCRdb stores just in-frame clones and leaves some out. The data contain some 12,000 clones, 93% of them seen just once; the ten biggest clones take up more than 20%. The V call is TRBV28, the J call TRBJ1-3; D possibly corresponds to TRBD1 (5 bases). The material was PBMCs, obtained just under 110 days after intestinal transplant. This TCR came from a human patient who received an intestinal transplant, so some T cells may come from the graft donor. The CDR3 reads CASSSNRGNTIYF. As DNA, the CDR3 is TGTGCCAGCAGTTCCAACAGGGGAAACACCATATATTTT.